Listed below are T cell receptor beta chains from one sample, sequenced in a study of OX40 agonist ivuxolimab in advanced cancers. The protocol was immunoSEQ multiplex PCR, while the TCRdb copy is restricted to in-frame clones and leaves out a portion. The sample has around 100,000 clones, about 91% seen once. Source: CD4+ or CD8+ T cells sorted from blood, taken in a trial of the OX40 agonist ivuxolimab. The receptors originated from an adult with an advanced solid tumor such as melanoma, head and neck, liver or kidney cancer. CDR3s include the opening cysteine and the closing phenylalanine or tryptophan. The D gene is left open where the match is weak. Clone size is stated in some rows and not others, as once, few, many or a class when expanded.

abundance,d_gene,v_gene,j_gene,CDR3nt,CDR3aa
.,.,TRBV4-3,TRBJ2-2,TGCGCCAGCCGGTCGAAGGGGGTTGGGACCGGGGAGCTGTTTTTT,CASRSKGVGTGELFF
.,.,TRBV7-2,TRBJ1-1,TGTGCCAGCAGCAAATACCAGAACACTGAAGCTTTCTTT,CASSKYQNTEAFF
.,.,TRBV15,TRBJ2-1,TGTGCCACCAGCAGGGTTGGGACGGGCTACAATGAGCAGTTCTTC,CATSRVGTGYNEQFF
.,TRBD1,TRBV30,TRBJ1-2,TGTGCCTGGATCAGGGACAGGGGGCCGAACTATGGCTACACCTTC,CAWIRDRGPNYGYTF
once,TRBD2,TRBV7-8,TRBJ2-7,TGTGCCAGCAGCCCCCCGACTAGCGGGAGTTTAAAGCAGTACTTC,CASSPPTSGSLKQYF
.,.,TRBV4-2,TRBJ2-7,TGTGCCAGCAGCCAAGGCGCACCGTCCTACGAGCAGTACTTC,CASSQGAPSYEQYF
.,.,TRBV5-6,TRBJ2-7,TGTGCCAGCAGCCCCAACCCCGGGAAAAACGAGCAGTACTTC,CASSPNPGKNEQYF
.,TRBD2,TRBV7-2,TRBJ2-1,TGTGCCAGCAGCTTTTGGACTAGCGGGAACAATGAGCAGTTCTTC,CASSFWTSGNNEQFF
.,.,TRBV7-9,TRBJ2-2,TGTGCCAGCAGCTTAGCTAGAAGTACCGGGGAGCTGTTTTTT,CASSLARSTGELFF
.,.,TRBV2,TRBJ1-4,TGTGCCAGCAGGTCCCGTGCGGGAGAGGGTGAAAAACTGTTTTTT,CASRSRAGEGEKLFF
.,TRBD1,TRBV19,TRBJ2-2,TGTGCCAGCGCCGGGACAGGGGGCATCGCCGGGGAGCTGTTTTTT,CASAGTGGIAGELFF
.,.,TRBV21-1,TRBJ1-2,TGTGCCAGCAGCAAAGGGGATTTTGGGGATCCTAACTATGGCTACACCTTC,CASSKGDFGDPNYGYTF
.,.,TRBV5-8,TRBJ2-1,TGTGCCAGCAGCTTGGGGGCAGGGGTAGGTGAGCAGTTCTTC,CASSLGAGVGEQFF
.,TRBD2,TRBV4-1,TRBJ2-7,TGCGCCAGCAGCCTTTCGACTAGCTCCCTATACGAGCAGTACTTC,CASSLSTSSLYEQYF
.,.,TRBV15,TRBJ2-1,TGTGCCACCAGCTATTTTACGGGGAGGCAGTTCTTC,CATSYFTGRQFF
.,TRBD2,TRBV5-4,TRBJ2-1,TGTGCCAGCAGTCTTGATCGTAGCGGGACGGGTGAGCAGTTCTTC,CASSLDRSGTGEQFF
.,.,TRBV4-3,TRBJ2-2,TGCGCCAGCAGCCAAGATTACGGGGACGGGGAGCTGTTTTTT,CASSQDYGDGELFF
.,.,TRBV5-1,TRBJ1-1,TGCGCCAGCAAATCGGGGACACTGAACACTGAAGCTTTCTTT,CASKSGTLNTEAFF
.,.,TRBV7-2,TRBJ2-7,TGTGCCAGCAGCTTGGGGGGGGGCCCCTACGAGCAGTACTTC,CASSLGGGPYEQYF
once,.,TRBV5-5,TRBJ2-7,TGTGCCAGCAGCTTGGCCCTCTCGACTAGAAGCTCCTACGAGCAGTACTTC,CASSLALSTRSSYEQYF
.,.,TRBV5-1,TRBJ2-5,TGCGCCAGCAGCTTTAACGGAGGGGACGAGACCCAGTACTTC,CASSFNGGDETQYF
.,TRBD2,TRBV7-2,TRBJ2-7,TGTGCCAGCAGCCCATCACCGACTAGCGGGAGGTACGAGCAGTACTTC,CASSPSPTSGRYEQYF
.,.,TRBV11-2,TRBJ2-3,TGTGCCAGCAGCTTAAGATCTACCACAGATACGCAGTATTTT,CASSLRSTTDTQYF
.,TRBD1,TRBV28,TRBJ2-7,TGTGCCAGCAGCCGGGACAGGGTACGCGAGCAGTACTTC,CASSRDRVREQYF
.,TRBD2,TRBV7-2,TRBJ2-2,TGTGCCAGCAGCTTAGCTGGTAGCGGGATAGTTGGGGAGCTGTTTTTT,CASSLAGSGIVGELFF
.,.,TRBV5-4,TRBJ1-6,TGTGCCAGCAGCTTGGGTTCAGGAAACTATAATTCACCCCTCCACTTT,CASSLGSGNYNSPLHF
.,TRBD2,TRBV18,TRBJ2-3,TGTGCCAGCTCACTAGCGGGAGGGCAAGCAGATACGCAGTATTTT,CASSLAGGQADTQYF
.,TRBD1,TRBV15,TRBJ2-5,TGTGCCACCAGCAGAGGACAGGGCGGGTACCAAGAGACCCAGTACTTC,CATSRGQGGYQETQYF
few,.,TRBV7-2,TRBJ2-2,TGTGCCAGCAGCTTAGCTAGCGGGAACACCGGGGAGCTGTTTTTT,CASSLASGNTGELFF
once,.,TRBV5-5,TRBJ2-7,TGTGCCAGCAGCTCGAACGATCGGAGCGAGCAGTACTTC,CASSSNDRSEQYF
.,.,TRBV5-8,TRBJ1-2,TGTGCCAGCAGCTTGGGGATCCGAACAGGAGGGGTCTATGGCTACACCTTC,CASSLGIRTGGVYGYTF
.,TRBD2,TRBV5-4,TRBJ2-5,TGTGCCAGCAGCTTGGTGACTAGCGGACAAGAGACCCAGTACTTC,CASSLVTSGQETQYF
.,TRBD2,TRBV5-4,TRBJ2-7,TGTGCCAGCAGCTTGCTCGCGACTAGCGGTTCCTACGAGCAGTACTTC,CASSLLATSGSYEQYF
.,.,TRBV5-6,TRBJ2-5,TGTGCCAGCAGCTTCGCTAGTACTCAAGAGACCCAGTACTTC,CASSFASTQETQYF
.,.,TRBV15,TRBJ2-1,TGTGCCACCAGCAGAGAGGTAACAGTTGGTGAGCAGTTCTTC,CATSREVTVGEQFF
.,.,TRBV10-3,TRBJ2-3,TGTGCCATCAGCTCGGAGGCAGATACGCAGTATTTT,CAISSEADTQYF
.,TRBD2,TRBV11-2,TRBJ2-1,TGTGCCAGCAGCCTGCGGCTAGCGGGAGTCTACAATGAGCAGTTCTTC,CASSLRLAGVYNEQFF
.,TRBD1,TRBV27,TRBJ2-1,TGTGCCAGCAGTATGGGACAGGGGGCGGCGGATGAGCAGTTCTTC,CASSMGQGAADEQFF
.,TRBD2,TRBV28,TRBJ2-1,TGTGCCAGTCTAAAGGGACTAGCGGGAGCGGGTGAGCAGTTCTTC,CASLKGLAGAGEQFF
.,.,TRBV7-3,TRBJ1-3,TGTGCCAGCACGCTGTGGGGGCGGAGCTCTGGAAACACCATATATTTT,CASTLWGRSSGNTIYF
.,TRBD2,TRBV7-9,TRBJ2-2,TGTGCCAGCAGCTTGCCTGAGCGGGAGGCTACCGGGGAGCTGTTTTTT,CASSLPEREATGELFF
.,.,TRBV28,TRBJ2-7,TGTGCCAGCAGTTCAACTCTCCACGAGCAGTACTTC,CASSSTLHEQYF
.,.,TRBV7-8,TRBJ2-1,TGTGCCAGCAGCCTCCGTGACCAAACCTACAATGAGCAGTTCTTC,CASSLRDQTYNEQFF
.,.,TRBV5-4,TRBJ2-7,TGTGCCAGCAGCTTGAACTCATACGAGCAGTACTTC,CASSLNSYEQYF
.,.,TRBV28,TRBJ1-3,TGTGCCAGCAGTTGGCCCGGGGGGTCCTCTGGAAACACCATATATTTT,CASSWPGGSSGNTIYF
.,TRBD2,TRBV4-1,TRBJ2-5,TGCGCCAGCAGCCAAGGACTAGCGGGAGGACAAGAGACCCAGTACTTC,CASSQGLAGGQETQYF
.,.,TRBV6-1,TRBJ1-1,TGTGCCAGCATCGTCAGCTCGACTATGAACACTGAAGCTTTCTTT,CASIVSSTMNTEAFF
.,.,TRBV28,TRBJ2-1,TGTGCCAGCCGAACAAGCCCCCGGGGCCTCAATGAGCAGTTCTTC,CASRTSPRGLNEQFF
.,TRBD1,TRBV6-5,TRBJ1-2,TGTGCCAGCAGTTTGGACAGGGGGAGAGGCTACACCTTC,CASSLDRGRGYTF
.,TRBD2,TRBV7-2,TRBJ2-1,TGTGCCAGCAGCTTAGGGGGACTAGCGGGAAACAATGAGCAGTTCTTC,CASSLGGLAGNNEQFF